The source of this T cell receptor (beta chain) is a study of blood T cell repertoires in COVID-19. Study context: Italy, Spain and the United States were the sources of the convalescent and acute COVID-19 samples. Sample material is recorded as cDNA or gDNA derived from T cells, B-cell-depleted T cells, or PBMCs.

The cohort comprised adults aged roughly 18 to 95 years residing in under 30 US areas. In the original workflow: Estimation of nucleated cell counts was performed using reference gene primer amplification. The data were produced by immunoSEQ multiplex PCR, yet TCRdb's version contains in-frame clones alone and is incomplete. That table gives V, J and clone size, and the DNA gave D and trimming. Here the sample spans some 200,000 clones, approximately 90% being singletons. The receptor was derived from a man younger than 35 with acute COVID-19. Sample: PBMCs or T cells enriched from blood (not recorded which).

CDR3 sequence: CASSLENQVAGYEDTQYF. CDR3 nucleotides: TGTGCCAGCAGTTTAGAGAACCAGGTAGCGGGATACGAGGATACGCAGTATTTT. The gene calls are TRBV28 and TRBJ2-3; 8 bases align to TRBD2. Losses at the gene ends were 2 bases for V and 6 bases for J; bases not matched to a gene: 16. Looked up from germline, CDR1 is MDHEN and CDR2 is SYDVKM. There are 18 residues in the CDR3.